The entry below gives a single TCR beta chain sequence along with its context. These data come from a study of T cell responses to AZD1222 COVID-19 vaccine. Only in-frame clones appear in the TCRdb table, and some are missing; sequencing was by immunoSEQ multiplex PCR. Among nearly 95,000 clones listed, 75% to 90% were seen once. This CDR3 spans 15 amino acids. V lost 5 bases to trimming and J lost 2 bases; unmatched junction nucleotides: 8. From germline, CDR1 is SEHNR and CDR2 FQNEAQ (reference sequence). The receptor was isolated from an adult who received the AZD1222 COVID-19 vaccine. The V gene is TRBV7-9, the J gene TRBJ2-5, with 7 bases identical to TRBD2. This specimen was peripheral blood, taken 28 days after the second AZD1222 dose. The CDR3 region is CASSIGGEAQETQYF. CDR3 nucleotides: TGTGCCAGCAGCATTGGGGGGGAGGCTCAAGAGACCCAGTACTTC.